These 25 T cell receptor beta chains originate from one sample sequenced in a study of response to subunit inactivated influenza vaccine. MiXCR, run by TCRdb on the RT-PCR reads, gives a single entry per CDR3 protein. In the table there are some 200,000 distinct CDR3 sequences, over 9.5% of which are singletons. The sample was also linked to a second study, of T cells expressing NK-cell markers. That paper adds: Beta-chain TCR cDNA was generated via 5'RACE template switching with UMIs.

The sample in question was CD8+ T cells sorted from PBMCs, obtained less than 13 days after vaccination. The receptors here all came from a man in his fifties or sixties who received an inactivated influenza vaccine.

This clonotype was recorded many times. The V call is TRBV28, the J call TRBJ2-7, with 7 bases identical to TRBD1. The CDR3 extends over 19 amino acids. Germline CDR1 and CDR2: MDHEN and SYDVKM. J lost 0 bases, V lost 4 bases, and 18 bases had no gene match. CDR3 nucleotides: TGTGCCAGCAGTTCCCTCCTAGGGACAGTTGATACGAGCTCCTACGAGCAGTACTTC. It encodes CASSSLLGTVDTSSYEQYF.

The gene calls are TRBV11-2 and TRBJ2-6, with 8 bases lining up with TRBD1. CDR1 and CDR2 (germline): SGHAT, FQNNGV. The V gene end was trimmed by 0 bases and the J gene end by 1 base; junction bases not matched to a gene: 14. This CDR3 contains 21 residues. For the CDR3, the DNA is TGTGCCAGCAGCTTAGACGTCAGTACTGGACAGGGTGCTTCTGGGGCCAACGTCCTGACTTTC. Protein product: CASSLDVSTGQGASGANVLTF.

The sample holds many counts of this clonotype. The chain has TRBV9 and TRBJ2-2; D unclear. The germline CDR1 and CDR2 sequences are SGDLS and YYNGEE. Trimming took 0 bases from V and 6 from J, leaving 6 bases between them. This CDR3 region has 13 residues. The CDR3 is CASSVGGAGELFF. Here the CDR3 DNA reads TGTGCCAGCAGCGTAGGAGGTGCCGGGGAGCTGTTTTTT.

J is TRBJ2-3 and V is TRBV4-2; perhaps TRBD2 as D (6 bases). The CDR3 length is 15 residues. Germline lookup yields CDR1 LGHNA and CDR2 YNFKEQ. With 4 bases removed from V and 1 base from J, the gap between germline ends came to 12 bases. The CDR3 DNA sequence: TGTGCCAGCAGCCGGACTATGTGGGGCACAGATACGCAGTATTTT. It translates to CASSRTMWGTDTQYF.

This clonotype was detected many times. In nucleotides, the CDR3 is TGTGCCAGCAGTTTGCATCAGCCCCAGCATTTT. Translating it yields CASSLHQPQHF. The rearrangement joins TRBV28 to TRBJ1-5; D remains ambiguous. V was trimmed by 3 bases and J by 5 bases, leaving 2 bases between them. The germline CDR1 and CDR2 sequences are MDHEN and SYDVKM. This CDR3 contains 11 residues.

The V call is TRBV11-2, the J call TRBJ1-1; D remains ambiguous. CDR1 is SGHAT, CDR2 FQNNGV, per germline. The V end lost 6 bases, the J end lost 1 base, and 6 bases lay between the germline ends. The CDR3 covers 12 residues. Written as DNA, the CDR3 is TGTGCCAGCAGGAAACAGAACACTGAAGCTTTCTTT. Translating gives CASRKQNTEAFF. Based on the CDR3 plus reference TRBV11-2 and TRBJ1-1, the full variable domain is EAGVAQSPRYKIIEKRQSVAFWCNPISGHATLYWYQQILGQGPKLLIQFQNNGVVDDSQLPKDRFSAERLKGVDSTLKIQPAKLEDSAVYLCASRKQNTEAFFGQGTRLTVV.

The CDR3 DNA reads TGTGCCAGCAGTGTACAGAACTCCTACGAGCAGTACTTC. Its protein product is CASSVQNSYEQYF. The gene calls are TRBV6-1 and TRBJ2-7; D gene unclear. Looked up from germline, CDR1 is MNHNS and CDR2 is SASEGT. The CDR3 length is 13 residues. Deletions cut 4 bases from V and 0 bases from J, with 7 bases between.

Worth noting for this clonotype: This may be a read error: a much more frequent sequence differs by one nucleotide. The rearrangement uses TRBV28 and TRBJ2-1; unclear D gene. The CDR3 has 16 amino acids. The germline V gene encodes CDR1 MDHEN and CDR2 SYDVKM. The DNA of the CDR3 is TGTGCCAGCAGTCTCACAGTCTTTGGGTCCTACAATGGGCAGTTCTTC. Encoded protein: CASSLTVFGSYNGQFF.

The chain combines TRBV2 with TRBJ1-1, with 8 bases identical to TRBD1. After removal of 10 bases from V and 0 bases from J, the junction contained 7 bases not matched to a gene. Germline values: CDR1 SNHLY, CDR2 FYNNEI. There are 14 residues in the CDR3. The DNA of the CDR3 is TGTGCCATACAGGGGGAGAGCATGAACACTGAAGCTTTCTTT. It is translated as CAIQGESMNTEAFF.

This clonotype was counted at least ten times. The chain recombines TRBV4-2 with TRBJ2-2; TRBD1 matches 7 bases. The V and J ends lost 3 bases and 1 base, in that order; junction bases with no gene match: 5. The CDR3 totals 16 residues. Germline V gene lookup returns CDR1 LGHNA and CDR2 YNFKEQ. CDR3 coding DNA: TGTGCCAGCAGCCAGCTCGGGACAGTGAACACCGGGGAGCTGTTTTTT. It is translated as CASSQLGTVNTGELFF.

The chain carries TRBV7-9 and TRBJ1-1; D not resolved. The CDR3 is made up of 14 amino acids. Trimming took off 0 bases at V and 6 bases at J, with 11 bases between the two ends. Per germline, CDR1 SEHNR and CDR2 FQNEAQ (reference sequence). The CDR3 nucleotides read TGTGCCAGCAGCTTAGCGGATCTCGCAGCTGAAGCTTTCTTT. It yields the protein CASSLADLAAEAFF.

V is TRBV11-2 and J is TRBJ2-2; D is ambiguous. The CDR3 consists of 11 residues. Germline values: CDR1 SGHAT, CDR2 FQNNGV. The V end lost 1 base, the J end lost 10 bases, and 4 bases lay between the germline ends. The CDR3 loop is CASSLVVELFF. Here the CDR3 DNA reads TGTGCCAGCAGCTTAGTTGTGGAGCTGTTTTTT.

In its sample, this clonotype was seen a few times. The chain is built from TRBV4-1 and TRBJ2-7; weak D call: TRBD2 (6 bases). V was shortened by 4 bases and J by 4 bases, with 17 bases between the two germline ends. The V gene's germline CDR1 is MGHRA and CDR2 YSYEKL. The CDR3 consists of 15 residues. In nucleotides, the CDR3 is TGCGCCAGCAGCCGAGGAGGGTCCCCTAATTACGAGCAGTACTTC. Residues: CASSRGGSPNYEQYF.

The table lists this clonotype with many counts. The rearrangement links TRBV12-3 or TRBV12-4 to TRBJ2-1, with TRBD2 matching 7 bases. Losses at the gene ends were 2 bases for V and 8 bases for J; bases not matched to a gene: 12. CDR3 length equals 16 residues. CDR3 loop: CASSLYPPGRSDEQFF. CDR3 coding DNA: TGTGCCAGCAGTTTATATCCCCCCGGGAGGTCCGATGAGCAGTTCTTC.

This clonotype was seen more than once but under ten times. V gene TRBV5-8 combines with J gene TRBJ1-3; 10 bases are a match to TRBD1. Germline V gene lookup returns CDR1 SGHTS and CDR2 YDEGEE. The CDR3 covers 17 residues. J was trimmed by 4 bases and V by 4 bases; bases with no gene match: 11. CDR3 bases: TGTGCCAGCAGCCCGACAGGGGGCCTCACTCTAGGAAACACCATATATTTT. Its translation is CASSPTGGLTLGNTIYF.

The chain couples TRBV9 to TRBJ1-2; tentatively, D is TRBD1 (5 bases). CDR3 length equals 13 residues. Between the trimmed V and J ends, which lost 3 bases and 6 bases, there was a span of 12 bases. Germline lookup yields CDR1 SGDLS and CDR2 YYNGEE. The CDR3 loop reads CASSGEGYDGYTF. CDR3 DNA sequence: TGTGCCAGCAGCGGCGAGGGGTACGATGGCTACACCTTC.

As concerns this clonotype: This may arise from a read error, as a much more abundant clone is one base away. The chain carries TRBV20-1 and TRBJ2-7; D ambiguous. The CDR3 length is 13 residues. The V and J ends lost 1 base and 0 bases respectively, with 7 bases between them. Germline assignment: CDR1 DFQATT and CDR2 SNEGSKA (reference sequence). CDR3 coding DNA: TGCAGTGCTAGAGTGGAGTCCTCCTACGAGCAGTACTTC. This codes for CSARVESSYEQYF.

The chain couples TRBV6-5 to TRBJ2-7, with a possible D match to TRBD1 (5 bases). CDR3 size: 14 residues. Germline V gene lookup returns CDR1 MNHEY and CDR2 SVGAGI. Deletions cut 0 bases from V and 1 base from J, with 7 bases between. CDR3 sequence (DNA): TGTGCCAGCAGTTACTCGCAGGGTTCCTACGAGCAGTACTTC. It encodes CASSYSQGSYEQYF.

CDR3 nucleotides: TGTGCCAGCAGTGAGACTGGCTCCTACAATGAGCAGTTCTTC. It codes for CASSETGSYNEQFF. This chain links TRBV9 with TRBJ2-1; D remains ambiguous. CDR3 length: 14 amino acids. CDR1 and CDR2 (germline): SGDLS, YYNGEE. Trimming shortened V by 5 bases and J by 0 bases, and 9 bases separated the two germline ends. Looking up the rest from reference TRBV9 and TRBJ2-1 gives the full variable domain: DSGVTQTPKHLITATGQRVTLRCSPRSGDLSVYWYQQSLDQGLQFLIQYYNGEERAKGNILERFSAQQFPDLHSELNLSSLELGDSALYFCASSETGSYNEQFFGPGTRLTVL.

V is TRBV12-3 or TRBV12-4 and J is TRBJ2-2, with 8 bases that match TRBD1. This CDR3 spans 15 amino acids. V lost 6 bases to trimming and J lost 5 bases; unmatched junction nucleotides: 8. CDR3 protein: CASRRTGKTTGELFF. CDR3 nucleotides: TGTGCCAGCAGACGGACAGGGAAGACAACCGGGGAGCTGTTTTTT.

The genes are TRBV25-1 and TRBJ1-1; D possibly corresponds to TRBD1 (5 bases). This CDR3 contains 13 residues. Germline CDR1 reads MGHDK; CDR2 reads SYGVNS. Trimming pared 1 base from V and 6 bases from J, leaving 9 bases between. The CDR3 sequence: CASSESRGPEAFF. As DNA, the CDR3 is TGTGCCAGCAGTGAATCGAGGGGCCCTGAAGCTTTCTTT.

This clonotype was seen a handful of times. The chain joins TRBV7-8 to TRBJ2-1; possibly TRBD2 for D (6 bases). V was clipped by 2 bases and J by 0 bases, with 17 bases between them. The CDR3 has 18 amino acids. Germline values: CDR1 SGHVS, CDR2 FQNEAQ. The CDR3 nucleotides read TGTGCCAGCAGCTTATTCAGGTTCGGCGGGAACTCCTACAATGAGCAGTTCTTC. Translated: CASSLFRFGGNSYNEQFF.

This chain connects TRBV5-1 to TRBJ1-1; 8 bases line up with TRBD1. From germline, CDR1 is SGHRS and CDR2 YFSETQ. This CDR3 spans 14 amino acids. Trimming removed 0 bases from V and 5 bases from J; junction bases left unmatched: 3. The CDR3 coding sequence is TGCGCCAGCAGCTTGGGACAGGGGTGGACTGAAGCTTTCTTT. Translation: CASSLGQGWTEAFF.

The table lists this clonotype with a few counts. This sequence joins TRBV6-5 and TRBJ2-7, with 8 bases lining up with TRBD2. CDR3 size: 13 residues. J lost 6 bases, V lost 0 bases, and 1 base had no gene match. CDR1 and CDR2 from the germline V gene are MNHEY and SVGAGI. The CDR3 DNA sequence: TGTGCCAGCAGTTACTCGGCGGGAGGCGAGCAGTACTTC. It encodes CASSYSAGGEQYF.

This rearrangement joins TRBV5-1 to TRBJ1-1; D is unresolved. The CDR3 sequence is 13 residues long. V lost 6 bases and J lost 6, with 15 bases in between. In germline, CDR1 is SGHRS, CDR2 YFSETQ. CDR3 bases: TGCGCCAGCATAGGAGAGGGCAGGCCTGAAGCTTTCTTT. Translation gives CASIGEGRPEAFF.